One sample yielded the 15 T cell receptor beta chains listed below, sequenced in a study of CD8 T cells in ankylosing spondylitis. TCRdb re-derived calls from the 5' RACE reads in MiXCR, one entry per CDR3 protein. The table has some 200,000 distinct CDR3 sequences, about 7% seen once. Study-wide findings and caveats: Seemingly characteristic of ankylosing spondylitis blood was a TCR beta motif consisting of fewer than 10 highly homologous variants.

These receptors' antigens are unknown. Source material: blood, either unsorted or a sorted T cell fraction (not recorded which). All receptors derive from a male donor with ankylosing spondylitis.

In its sample, this clonotype was seen many times. The chain joins TRBV7-9 to TRBJ2-7; D possibly uses TRBD1 or TRBD2 (5 bases each). V was trimmed by 4 bases and J by 4 bases, leaving 23 bases between them. The CDR3 covers 17 residues. CDR1 is SEHNR and CDR2 is FQNEAQ in the germline V gene (reference sequence). Written as DNA, the CDR3 is TGTGCCAGCAGCTCCGTGGTTGGGACGTTTCCCAAATACGAGCAGTACTTC. This codes for CASSSVVGTFPKYEQYF.

Many counts were recorded for this clonotype. The chain carries TRBV12-3 or TRBV12-4 and TRBJ1-2; D not certain. The CDR3 has 13 residues. Trimming removed 6 bases from V and 4 bases from J, with 12 bases in between. The CDR3 region is CASSSTVIYGYTF. The CDR3 DNA reads TGTGCCAGCAGCTCGACCGTGATCTATGGCTACACCTTC.

This clonotype has ten or more counts. The J gene is TRBJ2-1, the V gene TRBV9, with D unresolved. In germline, CDR1 is SGDLS, CDR2 YYNGEE. Deletions cut 2 bases from V and 1 base from J, with 10 bases between. CDR3 length equals 15 residues. CDR3 sequence reads: CASSVGGLSYNEQFF. The CDR3 nucleotides read TGTGCCAGCAGCGTTGGCGGATTATCCTACAATGAGCAGTTCTTC.

CDR3 region: CASKRGQTGQETQYF. The CDR3 bases are TGTGCCAGCAAAAGGGGACAGACAGGCCAAGAGACCCAGTACTTC. The chain combines TRBV6-1 with TRBJ2-5; the match to TRBD1 covers 7 bases. Germline V gene sequence: CDR1 MNHNS, CDR2 SASEGT. This CDR3 is 15 amino acids long. The J segment lost 1 base and the V segment lost 7 bases, leaving 9 bases of the junction unmatched.

In its sample, this clonotype was seen many times. This chain uses TRBV4-1 with TRBJ1-1; 9 bases fit TRBD1. This CDR3 is built from 16 residues. Germline CDR1 MGHRA, CDR2 YSYEKL. Germline trimming cut 1 base from V and 6 bases from J; bases unmatched to any gene: 9. CDR3 sequence reads: CASSQGSGTGGPEAFF. In nucleotides, the CDR3 is TGCGCCAGCAGCCAAGGTTCGGGAACAGGGGGCCCTGAAGCTTTCTTT.

This clonotype was detected ten times or more. The chain links TRBV27 to TRBJ1-1, with D uncertain. Trimming removed 8 bases at V and 5 bases at J, with 9 bases between. The CDR3 contains 11 residues. The germline V gene has CDR1 MNHEY and CDR2 SMNVEV (reference sequence). The CDR3 here is CASYRGTEAFF. The CDR3 DNA reads TGTGCCAGCTACCGGGGAACTGAAGCTTTCTTT.

The CDR3 nucleotides are TGTGCCAGCAGCCAACCCCGGGGAGGGGAGCAGTACTTC. Translated: CASSQPRGGEQYF. The V gene is TRBV14, the J gene TRBJ2-7; 7 bases align to TRBD2. The CDR3 runs to 13 residues. CDR1 is SGHDN, CDR2 FVKESK, per germline. With 2 bases clipped from V and 7 bases from J, the junction kept 5 bases outside the gene matches.

The rearrangement joins TRBV9 to TRBJ2-7; 8 nucleotides line up with TRBD1. The germline V gene has CDR1 SGDLS and CDR2 YYNGEE. The V gene end was trimmed by 3 bases and the J gene end by 5 bases; junction bases not matched to a gene: 7. The CDR3 is made up of 14 amino acids. The chain's CDR3 is CASSAGGSSHEQYF. The CDR3 nucleotides are TGTGCCAGCAGCGCAGGGGGCTCTTCCCACGAGCAGTACTTC.

This chain joins TRBV3-1 and TRBJ2-3; D is ambiguous. V was cut by 3 bases and J by 7 bases, with 11 bases left in between. This CDR3 region has 13 residues. Germline CDR1 LGHDT, CDR2 YNNKEL (reference sequence). The CDR3 is CASSQIFKHTQYF. The CDR3 DNA reads as TGTGCCAGCAGCCAGATCTTCAAACATACGCAGTATTTT.

This chain uses TRBV27 with TRBJ2-2; 10 bases are a match to TRBD1. The V and J ends lost 3 bases and 4 bases, in that order; junction bases with no gene match: 5. This CDR3 is built from 16 residues. Germline V gives CDR1 MNHEY, CDR2 SMNVEV (reference sequence). DNA for the CDR3: TGTGCCAGCAGTTTTAGGGACAGGGGTCTCACCGGGGAGCTGTTTTTT. It specifies CASSFRDRGLTGELFF.

This clonotype was observed many times. The rearrangement links TRBV20-1 to TRBJ2-7; TRBD1 matches 10 bases. The CDR3 runs 15 residues. The J segment lost 5 bases and the V segment lost 0 bases, leaving 7 bases of the junction unmatched. Looked up from germline, CDR1 is DFQATT and CDR2 is SNEGSKA (reference sequence). The CDR3, as DNA: TGCAGTGCTAGAGAAAACCCGGACAGGGGGAACGAGCAGTACTTC. It codes for CSARENPDRGNEQYF.

The chain employs TRBV13 and TRBJ1-2; D call uncertain. With 0 bases removed from V and 4 bases from J, the gap between germline ends came to 15 bases. This CDR3 comprises 16 residues. Germline CDR1 reads PRHDT; CDR2 reads FYEKMQ (reference sequence). CDR3 in DNA: TGTGCCAGCAGCTTAGGCTTGGATAGGTTGCTCTATGGCTACACCTTC. Its protein is CASSLGLDRLLYGYTF.

In this sample, this clonotype turned up many times. The gene calls are TRBV2 and TRBJ1-5; tentative D call: TRBD1 (5 bases). V lost 3 bases, J lost 1 base, and 10 bases lay in between. This CDR3 region has 15 residues. Germline assignment: CDR1 SNHLY and CDR2 FYNNEI. CDR3 sequence (DNA): TGTGCCAGCAGTGAGGCAGGGTTCAGCAATCAGCCCCAGCATTTT. Its translation: CASSEAGFSNQPQHF.

Comment on this clonotype: Possible read error: a much larger clone is one base away. The chain uses TRBV10-3 and TRBJ2-7; 8 bases match TRBD2. V dropped 6 bases and J dropped 0; count of bases not matched to a gene: 10. The CDR3 spans 16 residues. The germline V gene has CDR1 ENHRY and CDR2 SYGVKD. The CDR3 protein is CAIRIYAGGNSYEQYF. CDR3 bases: TGTGCCATCAGGATCTATGCGGGGGGCAACTCCTACGAGCAGTACTTC.

A few counts support this clonotype. The chain combines TRBV2 with TRBJ1-1; the D is unclear. CDR1 is SNHLY, CDR2 FYNNEI, per germline. This CDR3 comprises 11 residues. Trimming pared 7 bases from V and 1 base from J, leaving 4 bases between. CDR3 sequence reads: CASKGNTEAFF. CDR3 coding DNA: TGTGCCAGCAAAGGGAACACTGAAGCTTTCTTT.